The 18 T cell receptor beta chains below were found in one sample sequenced in a study of blood T cell repertoires in COVID-19. Assay used: immunoSEQ multiplex PCR; TCRdb lists only in-frame clones, some missing. The sample lists a few hundred thousand clones, 75% to 90% occurring once. The sequencing input was PBMCs or T cells enriched from blood (not recorded which). The receptors shown here come from a woman aged 18-29 years in a cohort exposed to, infected with or recovered from COVID-19 (not recorded which).

This clone showed up just once. The chain carries TRBV20-1 and TRBJ1-1, with D perhaps TRBD1 (5 bases). The germline V gene encodes CDR1 DFQATT and CDR2 SNEGSKA (reference sequence). The V end lost 3 bases, the J end lost 1 base, and 12 bases lay between the germline ends. This CDR3 region has 14 residues. For the CDR3, the DNA is TGCAGTGCTAGTATTCGGACACCGAACACTGAAGCTTTCTTT. Protein: CSASIRTPNTEAFF.

V usage is TRBV20-1 and J usage is TRBJ2-1; 10 bases line up with TRBD1. J lost 5 bases, V lost 3 bases, and 13 bases had no gene match. CDR3 length equals 17 residues. The germline CDR1 and CDR2 sequences are DFQATT and SNEGSKA (reference sequence). CDR3 in DNA: TGCAGTGCTAGTTGGTCGACAGGGGGCGAAAAGAACAATGAGCAGTTCTTC. Amino acid sequence: CSASWSTGGEKNNEQFF.

V is TRBV6-1 and J is TRBJ2-1; a possible D gene is TRBD2 (6 bases). V was clipped by 0 bases and J by 10 bases, with 19 bases between them. The CDR3 consists of 16 residues. Germline values: CDR1 MNHNS, CDR2 SASEGT. CDR3 sequence: CASSEAYRLAKDEQFF. The CDR3 nucleotides are TGTGCCAGCAGTGAAGCGTATCGGCTAGCGAAAGACGAGCAGTTCTTC.

The gene calls are TRBV6-1 and TRBJ1-2, with 10 bases aligning to TRBD1. V dropped 0 bases and J dropped 5; count of bases not matched to a gene: 6. The CDR3 is made up of 16 amino acids. Germline-derived CDR1 and CDR2 are MNHNS and SASEGT. The CDR3 DNA reads TGTGCCAGCAGTGAAGCGGAGGCGGGACAGGGGTATGGCTACACCTTC. Amino acid sequence: CASSEAEAGQGYGYTF.

This clone was observed once. This chain uses TRBV14 with TRBJ1-1; no definite D call. The V gene's germline CDR1 is SGHDN and CDR2 FVKESK. This CDR3 is built from 15 residues. Trimming removed 0 bases at V and 8 bases at J, with 16 bases between. The CDR3 DNA reads TGTGCCAGCAGCCAAGAGTTAATTGGCCGGAGGGAAGCTTTCTTT. Translation: CASSQELIGRREAFF. Supplemented by reference TRBV14 and TRBJ1-1, the full variable domain reads EAGVTQFPSHSVIEKGQTVTLRCDPISGHDNLYWYRRVMGKEIKFLLHFVKESKQDESGMPNNRFLAERTGGTYSTLKVQPAELEDSGVYFCASSQELIGRREAFFGQGTRLTVV.

V usage is TRBV28 and J usage is TRBJ2-5, with D tentatively TRBD1 (5 bases). CDR1 MDHEN and CDR2 SYDVKM come from the germline V gene. The V gene lost 7 bases and the J gene lost 2 bases, with 11 bases spanning the gap. CDR3 length: 13 residues. The CDR3 here is CASIQALQETQYF. CDR3 nucleotide sequence: TGTGCCAGCATACAGGCTCTACAAGAGACCCAGTACTTC. Together with reference TRBV28 and TRBJ2-5, the CDR3 gives the full variable domain: DVKVTQSSRYLVKRTGEKVFLECVQDMDHENMFWYRQDPGLGLRLIYFSYDVKMKEKGDIPEGYSVSREKKERFSLILESASTNQTSMYLCASIQALQETQYFGPGTRLLVL.

J is TRBJ2-6 and V is TRBV19; 7 bases agree with TRBD1. Trimming took 4 bases from V and 0 from J; bases not matched to a gene: 6. This CDR3 is built from 17 residues. CDR1 and CDR2 from the germline V gene are LNHDA and SQIVND (reference sequence). The chain's CDR3 is CASSSVTGFSGANVLTF. For the CDR3, the DNA is TGTGCCAGTAGTAGCGTGACAGGGTTCTCTGGGGCCAACGTCCTGACTTTC. The whole variable domain, filled in from reference TRBV19 and TRBJ2-6, reads DGGITQSPKYLFRKEGQNVTLSCEQNLNHDAMYWYRQDPGQGLRLIYYSQIVNDFQKGDIAEGYSVSREKKESFPLTVTSAQKNPTAFYLCASSSVTGFSGANVLTFGAGSRLTVL.

J is TRBJ2-7 and V is TRBV4-1; D might be TRBD2 (5 bases). This CDR3 has 13 residues. Trimming shortened V by 0 bases and J by 4 bases, and 7 bases separated the two germline ends. Germline V CDR1 and CDR2: MGHRA, YSYEKL. The chain's CDR3 is CASSQDRGYEQYF. The CDR3 DNA is TGCGCCAGCAGCCAAGATCGAGGGTACGAGCAGTACTTC.

The chain links TRBV12-3 or TRBV12-4 to TRBJ1-2; 9 bases fit TRBD1. The CDR3 length is 13 residues. Losses at the gene ends were 6 bases for V and 4 bases for J; bases not matched to a gene: 3. This chain's CDR3 is CASSGQGPYGYTF. CDR3 DNA: TGTGCCAGCAGCGGACAGGGGCCCTATGGCTACACCTTC.

CDR3 coding DNA: TGTGCCAGTCGGGACAGGGCGAAAGTGACCGGGGAGCTGTTTTTT. Amino acids: CASRDRAKVTGELFF. The V call is TRBV6-5, the J call TRBJ2-2, with TRBD1 identical over 9 bases. The CDR3 has 15 residues. V was pared by 9 bases and J by 5 bases, with 10 bases of the junction left unmatched. The germline V gene encodes CDR1 MNHEY and CDR2 SVGAGI.

This chain uses TRBV7-9 with TRBJ2-5, with D possibly TRBD1 on 5 matching bases. This CDR3 comprises 14 residues. The V gene's germline CDR1 is SEHNR and CDR2 FQNEAQ (reference sequence). The V end lost 5 bases, the J end lost 2 bases, and 12 bases lay between the germline ends. The chain's CDR3 is CASSRGQGQETQYF. The DNA of the CDR3 is TGTGCCAGCAGCCGAGGCCAGGGTCAAGAGACCCAGTACTTC. The full variable domain, in which reference TRBV7-9 and TRBJ2-5 provide the parts outside the CDR3, is DTGVSQNPRHKITKRGQNVTFRCDPISEHNRLYWYRQTLGQGPEFLTYFQNEAQLEKSRLLSDRFSAERPKGSFSTLEIQRTEQGDSAMYLCASSRGQGQETQYFGPGTRLLVL.

This chain connects TRBV13 to TRBJ2-3, with TRBD2 as a possible D gene (6 bases). Trimming removed 5 bases from V and 5 bases from J, with 14 bases in between. CDR3 length: 14 residues. The germline gives CDR1 PRHDT, CDR2 FYEKMQ (reference sequence). CDR3 in amino acids: CASSPGAPRDTQYF. DNA of the CDR3: TGTGCCAGCAGCCCGGGAGCGCCCCGAGATACGCAGTATTTT. The variable domain in full, with the rest retrieved from reference TRBV13 and TRBJ2-3, is AAGVIQSPRHLIKEKRETATLKCYPIPRHDTVYWYQQGPGQDPQFLISFYEKMQSDKGSIPDRFSAQQFSDYHSELNMSSLELGDSALYFCASSPGAPRDTQYFGPGTRLTVL.

This rearrangement joins TRBV24-1 to TRBJ2-3, with a weak D call TRBD2 (5 bases). This CDR3 is 14 amino acids long. Germline CDR1 KGHDR, CDR2 SFDVKD. Trimming removed 3 bases from V and 6 bases from J, with 12 bases in between. The CDR3 bases are TGTGCCACCAGTGATCCTGGAGGTTGGGATACGCAGTATTTT. It translates to CATSDPGGWDTQYF.

The chain couples TRBV18 to TRBJ1-1, with TRBD1 identical over 7 bases. Unmatched junction bases numbered 5, after V lost 3 bases and J lost 4 bases. Germline V gives CDR1 KGHSH, CDR2 LQKENI. The CDR3 spans 14 residues. CDR3 sequence reads: CASSPTGVGTEAFF. For the CDR3, the DNA is TGTGCCAGCTCACCTACAGGGGTAGGCACTGAAGCTTTCTTT.

The V gene is TRBV19, the J gene TRBJ2-5; no reliable D call. Germline lookup yields CDR1 LNHDA and CDR2 SQIVND (reference sequence). The CDR3 is 9 amino acids. This CDR3 is CRGPETQYF. DNA of the CDR3: TGTAGAGGTCCAGAGACCCAGTACTTC.

V gene TRBV5-1 combines with J gene TRBJ1-1; D may be TRBD1 (5 bases). This CDR3 region has 16 residues. CDR1 SGHRS and CDR2 YFSETQ come from the germline V gene. V shed 2 bases and J shed 0 bases, with 14 bases lying between them. This chain's CDR3 is CASSLGMTVMNTEAFF. The CDR3 nucleotides are TGCGCCAGCAGCTTAGGAATGACAGTCATGAACACTGAAGCTTTCTTT.

The chain has TRBV6-5 and TRBJ1-1; a possible D gene is TRBD1 (6 bases). CDR1 is MNHEY, CDR2 SVGAGI, per germline. Deletions cut 7 bases from V and 1 base from J, with 16 bases between. The CDR3 covers 15 residues. CDR3 sequence (DNA): TGTGCCAGCATGACGGGCTTGACAGGGAACACTGAAGCTTTCTTT. It codes for CASMTGLTGNTEAFF.

The genes are TRBV18 and TRBJ1-1; 7 bases are a match to TRBD1. The V gene's germline CDR1 is KGHSH and CDR2 LQKENI. V dropped 3 bases and J dropped 3; count of bases not matched to a gene: 7. The CDR3 is made up of 15 amino acids. In DNA, the CDR3 is TGTGCCAGCTCACCCAACAGGGGTACGGACACTGAAGCTTTCTTT. This codes for CASSPNRGTDTEAFF.